This is a list of T cell receptor beta chains from one sample in a study of cytomegalovirus exposure and HLA in healthy donors. Data came from immunoSEQ multiplex PCR; TCRdb stores just in-frame clones and leaves some out. Here the sample spans about 130,000 clones, 80% being singletons. The sequencing input was PBMCs. These receptors originate from a young man in good health. The CDR3 runs from the conserved cysteine through the conserved F or W. Fields, in order: V gene, D gene, J gene, clone size, CDR3 protein, CDR3 DNA. A D gene is named only where the DNA matches it firmly. Only part of the rows carry a size: once, few, many, or a class if the clone is expanded.

TRBV13	TRBD2	TRBJ2-7	few	CASSPGTKFEQYF	TGTGCCAGCAGCCCCGGGACTAAGTTCGAGCAGTACTTC
TRBV7-3	.	TRBJ2-2	.	CASSLPGRFGGELFF	TGTGCCAGCAGCTTACCGGGTCGCTTTGGCGGGGAGCTGTTTTTT
TRBV7-8	.	TRBJ1-4	.	CASSLEGSGEKLFF	TGTGCCAGCAGCTTAGAGGGGTCCGGGGAAAAACTGTTTTTT
TRBV15	TRBD2	TRBJ2-1	.	CATSRPSLPGLQQFF	TGTGCCACCAGCAGACCATCCTTACCGGGACTACAGCAGTTCTTC
TRBV19	TRBD1	TRBJ2-2	few	CASTRGQVGAGELFF	TGTGCCAGTACCCGGGGACAGGTCGGGGCCGGGGAGCTGTTTTTT
TRBV7-9	TRBD2	TRBJ2-7	once	CASSYPLAGGLAYEQYF	TGTGCCAGCAGCTACCCGCTAGCGGGAGGGCTTGCCTACGAGCAGTACTTC
TRBV6-6	TRBD1	TRBJ2-7	.	CASRDSRDRYYEQYF	TGTGCCAGCAGGGACTCCCGGGACAGATATTACGAGCAGTACTTC
TRBV7-9	TRBD2	TRBJ2-1	.	CASSLVASGSYNEQFF	TGTGCCAGCAGCTTAGTGGCTAGCGGGTCCTACAATGAGCAGTTCTTC
TRBV6-6	.	TRBJ2-7	once	CASSYLPRDYEQYF	TGTGCCAGCAGTTACCTTCCCAGGGATTACGAGCAGTACTTC
TRBV9	TRBD2	TRBJ2-5	.	CASSGQRGAHQETQYF	TGTGCCAGCAGCGGACAGCGGGGGGCCCACCAAGAGACCCAGTACTTC
TRBV13	.	TRBJ1-2	.	CASSLLRQINYGYTF	TGTGCCAGCAGCTTATTGCGGCAGATTAACTATGGCTACACCTTC
TRBV7-2	.	TRBJ2-3	.	CASSFPQTQYF	TGTGCCAGCAGCTTTCCCCAGACGCAGTATTTT
TRBV11-2	TRBD1	TRBJ2-7	few	CASSLGTGAEQYF	TGTGCCAGCAGCTTGGGGACAGGGGCCGAGCAGTACTTC
TRBV5-1	.	TRBJ2-2	.	CASSFQGNGELFF	TGCGCCAGCAGCTTTCAGGGTAACGGGGAGCTGTTTTTT
TRBV6-6	TRBD1	TRBJ2-7	.	CASSPGQAFYEQYF	TGTGCCAGTTCCCCGGGACAGGCTTTTTACGAGCAGTACTTC
TRBV5-6	.	TRBJ2-7	.	CASSTPGMSYEQYF	TGTGCCAGCAGCACCCCCGGGATGAGCTACGAGCAGTACTTC
TRBV11-2	TRBD1	TRBJ2-7	.	CASSLGTGGEESYEQYF	TGTGCCAGCAGCTTGGGGACAGGGGGTGAGGAATCCTACGAGCAGTACTTC
TRBV9	.	TRBJ2-3	.	CASSVDGGSTDTQYF	TGTGCCAGCAGCGTAGATGGCGGCAGCACAGATACGCAGTATTTT
TRBV7-3	TRBD1	TRBJ2-5	.	CASSSGTGDETQYF	TGTGCCAGCAGCTCCGGGACAGGAGACGAGACCCAGTACTTC
TRBV5-4	.	TRBJ2-7	.	CASSSGIPYEQYF	TGTGCCAGCAGCTCGGGTATCCCCTACGAGCAGTACTTC
TRBV11-3	TRBD2	TRBJ2-7	.	CASSSGTSGNPYEQYF	TGTGCCAGCAGCTCCGGGACTAGCGGGAACCCCTACGAGCAGTACTTC
TRBV6-5	.	TRBJ1-1	few	CASSYWQNTEAFF	TGTGCCAGCAGTTATTGGCAGAACACTGAAGCTTTCTTT
TRBV28	.	TRBJ2-3	.	CASSFSRRTDTQYF	TGTGCCAGCAGTTTTTCGCGTCGCACAGATACGCAGTATTTT
TRBV7-9	.	TRBJ1-1	.	CASNDLRDYTEAFF	TGTGCCAGCAACGACCTCAGGGATTACACTGAAGCTTTCTTT
TRBV6-1	.	TRBJ2-7	.	CASSGQGYEQYF	TGTGCCAGCAGTGGCCAGGGCTACGAGCAGTACTTC
TRBV5-1	TRBD2	TRBJ2-7	.	CASSLASGPQYEQYF	TGCGCCAGCAGCTTGGCTAGCGGGCCACAATACGAGCAGTACTTC